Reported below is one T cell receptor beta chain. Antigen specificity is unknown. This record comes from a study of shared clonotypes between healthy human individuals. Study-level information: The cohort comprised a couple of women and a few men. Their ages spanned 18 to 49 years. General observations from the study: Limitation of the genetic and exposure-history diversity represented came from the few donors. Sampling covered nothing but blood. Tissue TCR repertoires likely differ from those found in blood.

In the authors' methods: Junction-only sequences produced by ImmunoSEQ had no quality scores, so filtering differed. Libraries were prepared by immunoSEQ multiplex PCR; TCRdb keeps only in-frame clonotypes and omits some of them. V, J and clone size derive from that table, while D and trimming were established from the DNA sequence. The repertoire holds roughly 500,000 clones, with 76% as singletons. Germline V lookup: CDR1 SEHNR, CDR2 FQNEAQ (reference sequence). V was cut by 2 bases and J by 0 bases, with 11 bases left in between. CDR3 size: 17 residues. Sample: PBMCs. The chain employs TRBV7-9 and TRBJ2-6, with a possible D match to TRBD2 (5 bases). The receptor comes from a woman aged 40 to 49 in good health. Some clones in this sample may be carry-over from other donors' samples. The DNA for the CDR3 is TGTGCCAGCAGCTTAAGTCCCGGACTCTCTGGGGCCAACGTCCTGACTTTC. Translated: CASSLSPGLSGANVLTF.